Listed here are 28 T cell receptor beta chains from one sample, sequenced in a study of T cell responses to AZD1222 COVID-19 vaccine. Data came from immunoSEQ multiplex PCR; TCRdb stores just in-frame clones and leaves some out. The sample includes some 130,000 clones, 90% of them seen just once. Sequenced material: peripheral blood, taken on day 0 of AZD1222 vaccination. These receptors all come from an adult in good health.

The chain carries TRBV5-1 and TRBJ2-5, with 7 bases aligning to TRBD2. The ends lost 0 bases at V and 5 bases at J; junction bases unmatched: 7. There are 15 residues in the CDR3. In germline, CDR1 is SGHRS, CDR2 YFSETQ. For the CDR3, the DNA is TGCGCCAGCAGCTTGGAGGTGGGACTAAGGGAGACCCAGTACTTC. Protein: CASSLEVGLRETQYF. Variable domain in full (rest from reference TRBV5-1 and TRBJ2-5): KAGVTQTPRYLIKTRGQQVTLSCSPISGHRSVSWYQQTPGQGLQFLFEYFSETQRNKGNFPGRFSGRQFSNSRSEMNVSTLELGDSALYLCASSLEVGLRETQYFGPGTRLLVL.

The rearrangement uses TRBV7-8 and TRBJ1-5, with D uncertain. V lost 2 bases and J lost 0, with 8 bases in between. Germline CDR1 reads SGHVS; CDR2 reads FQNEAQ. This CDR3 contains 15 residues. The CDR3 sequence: CASSLLGASNQPQHF. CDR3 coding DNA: TGTGCCAGCAGCTTATTGGGAGCTAGCAATCAGCCCCAGCATTTT.

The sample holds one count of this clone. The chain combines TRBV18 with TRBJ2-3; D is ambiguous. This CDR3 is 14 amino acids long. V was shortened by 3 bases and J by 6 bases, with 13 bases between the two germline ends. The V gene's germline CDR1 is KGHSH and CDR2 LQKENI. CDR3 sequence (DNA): TGTGCCAGCTCACCCCGGTCTGAGGTGGATACGCAGTATTTT. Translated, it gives CASSPRSEVDTQYF.

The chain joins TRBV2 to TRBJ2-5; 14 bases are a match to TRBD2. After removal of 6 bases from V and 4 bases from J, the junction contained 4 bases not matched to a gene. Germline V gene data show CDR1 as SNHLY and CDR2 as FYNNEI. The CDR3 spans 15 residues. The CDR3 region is CASRETSGGAETQYF. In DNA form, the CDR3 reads TGTGCCAGCAGGGAGACTAGCGGGGGGGCAGAGACCCAGTACTTC.

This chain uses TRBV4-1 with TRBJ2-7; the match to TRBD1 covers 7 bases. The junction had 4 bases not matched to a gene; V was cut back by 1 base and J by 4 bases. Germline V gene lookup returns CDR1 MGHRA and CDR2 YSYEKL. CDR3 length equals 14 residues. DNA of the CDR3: TGCGCCAGCAGCCAAGTGCCACAGGGGTACGAGCAGTACTTC. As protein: CASSQVPQGYEQYF.

CDR3: CASSQGWGQVNEKLFF. The CDR3 DNA sequence: TGCGCCAGCAGCCAAGGGTGGGGACAAGTTAATGAAAAACTGTTTTTT. V gene TRBV4-3 combines with J gene TRBJ1-4; D is perhaps TRBD1 (6 bases). Trimming pared 1 base from V and 4 bases from J, leaving 13 bases between. Germline V CDR1 and CDR2: LGHNA, YSLEER. This CDR3 region has 16 residues.

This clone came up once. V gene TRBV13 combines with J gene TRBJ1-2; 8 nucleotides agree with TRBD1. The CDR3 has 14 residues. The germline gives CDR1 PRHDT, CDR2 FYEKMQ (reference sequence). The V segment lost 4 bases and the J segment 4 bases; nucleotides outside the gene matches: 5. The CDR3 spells CASSSGQVVYGYTF. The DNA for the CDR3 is TGTGCCAGCAGCTCGGGACAGGTGGTCTATGGCTACACCTTC.

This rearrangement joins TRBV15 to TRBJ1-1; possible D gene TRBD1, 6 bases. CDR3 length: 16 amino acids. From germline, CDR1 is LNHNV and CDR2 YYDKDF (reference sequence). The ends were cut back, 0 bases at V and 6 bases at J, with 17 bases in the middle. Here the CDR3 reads CATSRDYGGLASEAFF. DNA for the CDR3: TGTGCCACCAGCAGAGATTACGGGGGGCTCGCTTCTGAAGCTTTCTTT. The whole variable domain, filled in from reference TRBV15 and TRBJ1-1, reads DAMVIQNPRYQVTQFGKPVTLSCSQTLNHNVMYWYQQKSSQAPKLLFHYYDKDFNNEADTPDNFQSRRPNTSFCFLDIRSPGLGDTAMYLCATSRDYGGLASEAFFGQGTRLTVV.

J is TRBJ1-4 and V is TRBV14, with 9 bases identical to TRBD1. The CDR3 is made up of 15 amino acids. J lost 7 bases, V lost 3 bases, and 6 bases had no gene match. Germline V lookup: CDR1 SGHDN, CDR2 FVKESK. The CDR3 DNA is TGTGCCAGCAGCCAGGAACAGGGGGCTGGTGAAAAACTGTTTTTT. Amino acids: CASSQEQGAGEKLFF.

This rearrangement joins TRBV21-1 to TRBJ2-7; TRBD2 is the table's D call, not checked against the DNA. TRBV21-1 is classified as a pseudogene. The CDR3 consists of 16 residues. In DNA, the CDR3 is TGTGCCAGCAGCAAAGGACCCAATGCCGGGATCCACGAGCAGTACTTC. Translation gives CASSKGPNAGIHEQYF.

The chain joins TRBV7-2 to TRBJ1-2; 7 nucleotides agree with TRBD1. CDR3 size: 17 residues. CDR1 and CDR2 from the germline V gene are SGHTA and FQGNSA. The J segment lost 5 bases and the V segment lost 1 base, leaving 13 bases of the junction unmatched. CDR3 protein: CASSLGARTGGPYGYTF. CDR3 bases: TGTGCCAGCAGCTTAGGCGCTCGGACAGGTGGCCCTTATGGCTACACCTTC. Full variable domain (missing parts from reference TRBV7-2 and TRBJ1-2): GAGVSQSPSNKVTEKGKDVELRCDPISGHTALYWYRQSLGQGLEFLIYFQGNSAPDKSGLPSDRFSAERTGGSVSTLTIQRTQQEDSAVYLCASSLGARTGGPYGYTFGSGTRLTVV.

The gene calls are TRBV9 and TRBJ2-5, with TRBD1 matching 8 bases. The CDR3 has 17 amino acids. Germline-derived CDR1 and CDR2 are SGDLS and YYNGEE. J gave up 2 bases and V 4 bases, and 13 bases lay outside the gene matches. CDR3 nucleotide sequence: TGTGCCAGCAGCCCGCGGACAGGGTACGGGGATCAAGAGACCCAGTACTTC. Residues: CASSPRTGYGDQETQYF.

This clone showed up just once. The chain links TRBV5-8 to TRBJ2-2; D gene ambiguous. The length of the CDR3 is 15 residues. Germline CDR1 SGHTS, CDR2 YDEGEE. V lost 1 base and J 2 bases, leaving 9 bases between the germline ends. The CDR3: CASSLYPINTGELFF. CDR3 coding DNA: TGTGCCAGCAGCTTGTATCCCATTAACACCGGGGAGCTGTTTTTT.

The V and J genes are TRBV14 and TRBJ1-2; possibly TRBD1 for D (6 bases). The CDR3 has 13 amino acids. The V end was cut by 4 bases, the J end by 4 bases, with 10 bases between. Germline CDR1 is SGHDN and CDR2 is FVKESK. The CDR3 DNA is TGTGCCAGCAGCCCGGACAGAATCTATGGCTACACCTTC. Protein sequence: CASSPDRIYGYTF.

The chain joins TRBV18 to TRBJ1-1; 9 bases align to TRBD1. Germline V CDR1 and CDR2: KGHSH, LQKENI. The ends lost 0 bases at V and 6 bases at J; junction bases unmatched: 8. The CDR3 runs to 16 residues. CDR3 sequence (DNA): TGTGCCAGCTCACCACCTGCGGGGACAGGGTTTGCTGAAGCTTTCTTT. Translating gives CASSPPAGTGFAEAFF.

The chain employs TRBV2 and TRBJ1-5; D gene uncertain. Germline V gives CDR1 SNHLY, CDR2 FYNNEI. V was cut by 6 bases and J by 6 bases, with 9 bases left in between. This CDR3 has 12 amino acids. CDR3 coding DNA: TGTGCCAGCAGGATGGACGGTCAGCCCCAGCATTTT. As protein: CASRMDGQPQHF.

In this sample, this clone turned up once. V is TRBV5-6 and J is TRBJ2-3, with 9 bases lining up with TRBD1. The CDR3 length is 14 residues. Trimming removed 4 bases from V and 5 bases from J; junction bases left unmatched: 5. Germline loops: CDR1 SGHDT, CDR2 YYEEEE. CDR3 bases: TGTGCCAGCAGCCACCCGGGACAGGGAGATACGCAGTATTTT. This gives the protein CASSHPGQGDTQYF.

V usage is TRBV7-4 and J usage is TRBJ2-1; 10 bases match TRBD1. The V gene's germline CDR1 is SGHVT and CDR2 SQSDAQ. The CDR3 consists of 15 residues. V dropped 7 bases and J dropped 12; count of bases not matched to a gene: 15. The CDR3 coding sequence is TGTGCCAGCATCCTCCGGGACAGGGGCGGGAGTGGGCAGTTCTTC. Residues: CASILRDRGGSGQFF.

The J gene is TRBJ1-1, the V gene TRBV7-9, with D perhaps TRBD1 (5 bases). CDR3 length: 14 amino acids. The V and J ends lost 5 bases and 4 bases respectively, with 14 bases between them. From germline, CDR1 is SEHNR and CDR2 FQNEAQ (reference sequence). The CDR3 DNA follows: TGTGCCAGCAGCCCCCGAACTGGGGCCACTGAAGCTTTCTTT. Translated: CASSPRTGATEAFF.

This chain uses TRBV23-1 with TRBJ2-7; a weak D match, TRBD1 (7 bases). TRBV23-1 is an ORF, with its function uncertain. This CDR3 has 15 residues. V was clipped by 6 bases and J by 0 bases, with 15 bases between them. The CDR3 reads CASSPGGTVSYEQYF. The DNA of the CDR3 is TGCGCCAGCAGCCCAGGGGGGACAGTCTCCTACGAGCAGTACTTC.

The CDR3: CASSLIGGGQVADTQYF. For the CDR3, the DNA is TGTGCCAGCAGCTTAATAGGCGGGGGGCAGGTAGCAGATACGCAGTATTTT. The chain employs TRBV7-3 and TRBJ2-3; the match to TRBD2 covers 8 bases. Germline CDR1 SGHTA, CDR2 FQGTGA. Unmatched junction bases numbered 10, after V lost 1 base and J lost 4 bases. The CDR3 extends over 17 amino acids.

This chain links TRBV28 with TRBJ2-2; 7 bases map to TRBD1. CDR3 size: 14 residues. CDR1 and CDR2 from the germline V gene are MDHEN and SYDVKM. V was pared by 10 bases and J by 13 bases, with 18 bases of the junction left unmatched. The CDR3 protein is CATNPPGDSGVLFF. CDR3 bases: TGTGCCACAAATCCGCCCGGGGACAGTGGTGTGCTGTTTTTT.

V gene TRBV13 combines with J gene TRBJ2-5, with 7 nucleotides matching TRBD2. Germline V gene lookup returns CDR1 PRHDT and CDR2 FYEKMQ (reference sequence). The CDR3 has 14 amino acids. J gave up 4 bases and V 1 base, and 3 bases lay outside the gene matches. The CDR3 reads CASSLVAGGETQYF. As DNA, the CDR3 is TGTGCCAGCAGCTTAGTAGCGGGTGGAGAGACCCAGTACTTC.

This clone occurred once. Written as DNA, the CDR3 is TGCGCCAGCAGCCAAGAGGGGTGGCGCCCTGAAGCTTTCTTT. It is translated as CASSQEGWRPEAFF. V usage is TRBV4-1 and J usage is TRBJ1-1, with D unresolved. CDR1 MGHRA and CDR2 YSYEKL come from the germline V gene. The CDR3 is 14 amino acids. V gave up 0 bases and J gave up 6 bases, with 11 bases separating them.

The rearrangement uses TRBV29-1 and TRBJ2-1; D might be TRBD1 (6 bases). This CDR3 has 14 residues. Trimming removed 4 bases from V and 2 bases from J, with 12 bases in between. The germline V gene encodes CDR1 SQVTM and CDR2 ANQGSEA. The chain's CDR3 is CSVVGGHTYNEQFF. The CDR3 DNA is TGCAGCGTTGTTGGGGGCCACACCTACAATGAGCAGTTCTTC.

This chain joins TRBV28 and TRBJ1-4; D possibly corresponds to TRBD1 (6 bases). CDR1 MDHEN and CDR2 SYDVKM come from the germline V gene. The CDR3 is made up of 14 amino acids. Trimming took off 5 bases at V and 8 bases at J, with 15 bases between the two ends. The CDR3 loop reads CASSIGGPREKLFF. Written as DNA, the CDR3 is TGTGCCAGCAGTATCGGGGGCCCAAGGGAAAAACTGTTTTTT.

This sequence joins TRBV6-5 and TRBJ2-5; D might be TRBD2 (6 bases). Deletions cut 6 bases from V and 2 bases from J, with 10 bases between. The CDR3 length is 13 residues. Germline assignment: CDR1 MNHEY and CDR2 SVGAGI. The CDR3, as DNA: TGTGCCAGCAGCCCGGGACTTCAAGAGACCCAGTACTTC. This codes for CASSPGLQETQYF.

The CDR3 sequence: CASSQDLPGDEQYF. The CDR3 region has the DNA TGCGCCAGCAGCCAAGACCTGCCGGGGGACGAGCAGTACTTC. The J gene is TRBJ2-7, the V gene TRBV4-3, with a tentative D call TRBD2 (6 bases). The CDR3 length is 14 residues. Germline lookup yields CDR1 LGHNA and CDR2 YSLEER. Trimming removed 0 bases from V and 5 bases from J, with 11 bases in between.